This is a list of T cell receptor beta chains from one sample in a study of blood T cell repertoires in COVID-19. Sequencing was performed with immunoSEQ multiplex PCR; in TCRdb, only in-frame clones are kept and a portion is missing. The sample lists 100,000 or so clones; roughly 80% were seen once. Sequencing was carried out using peripheral blood. All receptors come from a woman in her 70s with acute or convalescent COVID-19. Both conserved end residues are part of each CDR3. A D gene is named only where the DNA matches it firmly. Expanded clones get a size class; other rows say once, few or many, or leave the size out.

J gene	clone size	D gene	V gene	CDR3 protein	CDR3 DNA
TRBJ2-2	.	TRBD1	TRBV7-7	CASSSGQGHTGELFF	TGTGCCAGCAGCTCGGGACAGGGGCACACCGGGGAGCTGTTTTTT
TRBJ2-2	.	TRBD1	TRBV27	CASSLSRGPTGELFF	TGTGCCAGCAGTTTATCTAGGGGGCCCACCGGGGAGCTGTTTTTT
TRBJ1-2	.	TRBD1	TRBV6-5	CASSRQGGGFYGYTF	TGTGCCAGCAGTCGACAGGGCGGAGGCTTCTATGGCTACACCTTC
TRBJ1-4	.	.	TRBV25-1	CASTGWGTTNEKLFF	TGTGCCAGCACTGGTTGGGGCACAACTAATGAAAAACTGTTTTTT
TRBJ2-3	.	.	TRBV10-2	CASSELGARTQYF	TGCGCCAGCAGTGAGTTGGGGGCACGTACGCAGTATTTT
TRBJ2-2	.	TRBD1	TRBV7-6	CASSSGQLNTGELFF	TGTGCCAGCAGCTCGGGACAGTTGAACACCGGGGAGCTGTTTTTT
TRBJ1-5	.	TRBD1	TRBV4-1	CASSGTVGSNQPQHF	TGCGCCAGCAGCGGGACAGTCGGAAGCAATCAGCCCCAGCATTTT
TRBJ1-2	once	TRBD1	TRBV7-2	CASSSGQGEYGYTF	TGTGCCAGCAGCTCGGGACAGGGGGAGTATGGCTACACCTTC
TRBJ1-5	.	.	TRBV30	CAWSPTRRGAQGNQPQHF	TGTGCCTGGAGTCCAACCCGTCGGGGGGCGCAGGGCAATCAGCCCCAGCATTTT
TRBJ2-2	.	.	TRBV5-1	CASSLVTGNTGELFF	TGCGCCAGCAGCTTGGTGACGGGGAACACCGGGGAGCTGTTTTTT
TRBJ2-5	.	.	TRBV19	CASSMGGTVQETQYF	TGTGCCAGTAGTATGGGCGGGACAGTCCAAGAGACCCAGTACTTC
TRBJ2-7	.	.	TRBV5-1	CARLRRRVGRGWQQYF	TGCGCCCGTTTGCGCCGTCGGGTGGGCCGGGGGTGGCAGCAGTACTTC
TRBJ2-2	.	TRBD2	TRBV29-1	CSVEELPSGGGTGELFF	TGCAGCGTTGAAGAACTCCCTAGCGGGGGCGGCACCGGGGAGCTGTTTTTT
TRBJ2-2	.	.	TRBV11-2	CASSLVRGFGELFF	TGTGCCAGCAGCTTAGTAAGGGGATTCGGGGAGCTGTTTTTT
TRBJ1-3	few	.	TRBV29-1	CSVRRGTSGNTIYF	TGCAGCGTGCGAAGGGGTACCTCTGGAAACACCATATATTTT
TRBJ2-6	.	.	TRBV3-1/TRBV3-2	CASSQDSSGANVLTF	TGTGCCAGCAGCCAAGACAGCTCTGGGGCCAACGTCCTGACTTTC
TRBJ2-3	.	.	TRBV13	CASSLGGGGTDTQYF	TGTGCCAGCAGCTTAGGCGGGGGAGGCACAGATACGCAGTATTTT
TRBJ2-7	.	.	TRBV6-4	CAGACHSSYEQYF	TGTGCCGGGGCTTGCCACAGTTCCTACGAGCAGTACTTC
TRBJ2-6	few	TRBD1	TRBV3-1/TRBV3-2	CASSSGTGASSGANVLTF	TGTGCCAGCAGCTCAGGGACAGGGGCCTCCTCTGGGGCCAACGTCCTGACTTTC
TRBJ1-2	.	TRBD1	TRBV18	CASTRAGGNYGYTF	TGTGCCAGCACCAGGGCAGGGGGCAACTATGGCTACACCTTC
TRBJ2-1	.	TRBD2	TRBV10-3	CAISETNTGGLDEQFF	TGTGCCATCAGTGAGACCAACACCGGGGGGTTGGATGAGCAGTTCTTC
TRBJ2-3	.	TRBD2	TRBV6-5	CASSWGSGGPTDTQYF	TGTGCCAGCAGTTGGGGTAGCGGGGGGCCCACAGATACGCAGTATTTT
TRBJ1-3	.	.	TRBV6-2/TRBV6-3	CASSSRSRGNTIYF	TGTGCCAGCAGTTCCCGAAGCAGGGGAAACACCATATATTTT
TRBJ1-2	.	.	TRBV3-1/TRBV3-2	CASSQVDYGYTF	TGTGCCAGCAGCCAAGTAGACTATGGCTACACCTTC